The 29 T cell receptor beta chains listed next were all sequenced from one sample in a study of blood T cell repertoires in COVID-19 (dated by TCRdb to the early 2020s). Receptors were amplified or captured by the immunoSEQ multiplex PCR assay. The immuneACCESS repertoire file appears here via TCRdb, limited to in-frame rearrangements. These files lack a portion of the clones; in checked studies, under half of the deficit traces to unresolved V genes, and the cause of the others is not known. The sample contains about 240,000 clones, approximately 86% of them found a single time. The top ten hold under 9% of the sample. The material sequenced was peripheral blood. The receptors were gathered from a woman aged 70 to 79 with active or convalescent COVID-19.

The chain recombines TRBV5-5 with TRBJ1-2; 7 bases are shared with TRBD1. The CDR3 runs to 16 residues. V lost 0 bases and J lost 4; bases outside the gene matches: 9. The germline V gene encodes CDR1 SGHKS and CDR2 YYEKEE (reference sequence). This CDR3 reads CASSLEGTAVAYGYTF. DNA for the CDR3: TGTGCCAGCAGCTTGGAAGGGACAGCAGTGGCCTATGGCTACACCTTC.

The chain is built from TRBV6-1 and TRBJ2-2; 7 bases line up with TRBD1. CDR3 size: 14 residues. V trimming: 5 bases; J trimming: 6 bases; junction bases outside the gene matches: 6. Per germline, CDR1 MNHNS and CDR2 SASEGT. The CDR3 DNA follows: TGTGCCAGCAGTCGGGGACAGACCTCCGGGGAGCTGTTTTTT. Amino acid sequence: CASSRGQTSGELFF.

The V and J genes are TRBV6-6 and TRBJ1-2; the match to TRBD1 covers 10 bases. Germline V lookup: CDR1 MNHNY, CDR2 SVGAGI (reference sequence). The CDR3 is 15 residues long. The trim removed 4 bases at V and 2 bases at J, leaving 4 bases unmatched. CDR3 bases: TGTGCCAGCAGTTCTTGGACAGGGGGGAACTATGGCTACACCTTC. It codes for CASSSWTGGNYGYTF.

The V call is TRBV6-5, the J call TRBJ2-7, with a tentative D call TRBD1 (6 bases). V gave up 7 bases and J gave up 2 bases, with 12 bases separating them. CDR3 size: 13 residues. CDR1 is MNHEY and CDR2 is SVGAGI in the germline V gene. CDR3 region: CASNREKTYEQYF. CDR3 DNA sequence: TGTGCCAGCAACAGGGAGAAAACCTACGAGCAGTACTTC.

The rearrangement links TRBV4-1 to TRBJ2-2; D perhaps matches TRBD1 (6 bases). The CDR3 has 15 amino acids. Germline assignment: CDR1 MGHRA and CDR2 YSYEKL. V lost 0 bases to trimming and J lost 6 bases, with 11 bases between them. The CDR3 loop reads CASSQESRTAGELFF. The CDR3 bases are TGCGCCAGCAGCCAAGAAAGTCGGACAGCCGGGGAGCTGTTTTTT.

The rearrangement links TRBV10-3 to TRBJ2-2, with TRBD2 matching over 11 bases. The V gene end was trimmed by 4 bases and the J gene end by 6 bases; junction bases not matched to a gene: 7. This CDR3 is 16 amino acids long. CDR1 is ENHRY, CDR2 SYGVKD, per germline. CDR3 residues: CAISGYSGGVSGELFF. The CDR3, as DNA: TGTGCCATCAGTGGTTATAGCGGGGGGGTCTCCGGGGAGCTGTTTTTT.

The chain employs TRBV6-5 and TRBJ1-1, with D maybe TRBD1 (5 bases). CDR1 is MNHEY and CDR2 is SVGAGI in the germline V gene. V was cut by 5 bases and J by 4 bases, with 8 bases left in between. The CDR3 is made up of 12 amino acids. The CDR3 region has the DNA TGTGCCAGCAGTCGCGACAGCACTGAAGCTTTCTTT. Its protein product is CASSRDSTEAFF.

This clone was recorded only once. The chain recombines TRBV6-5 with TRBJ1-1; 7 nucleotides line up with TRBD1. Germline lookup yields CDR1 MNHEY and CDR2 SVGAGI. V lost 6 bases and J lost 1; bases outside the gene matches: 8. The length of the CDR3 is 15 residues. Here the CDR3 DNA reads TGTGCCAGCAGGCGGGACAGAGGATGGAACACTGAAGCTTTCTTT. Protein: CASRRDRGWNTEAFF.

This rearrangement joins TRBV7-2 to TRBJ2-3, with TRBD1 identical over 11 bases. In germline, CDR1 is SGHTA, CDR2 FQGNSA. Trimming took 6 bases from V and 6 from J; bases not matched to a gene: 8. The CDR3 sequence is 15 residues long. The CDR3 spells CASSILRDRGDTQYF. The CDR3 DNA sequence: TGTGCCAGCAGTATTCTTCGGGACAGGGGGGATACGCAGTATTTT.

The chain employs TRBV20-1 and TRBJ1-1, with TRBD1 matching over 8 bases. Germline CDR1 is DFQATT and CDR2 is SNEGSKA (reference sequence). CDR3 length: 16 amino acids. Germline trimming cut 3 bases from V and 5 bases from J; bases unmatched to any gene: 14. The CDR3 DNA sequence: TGCAGTGCTAGTTTATTAGGACAGGGTGCTTGGACTGAAGCTTTCTTT. Protein sequence: CSASLLGQGAWTEAFF.

J is TRBJ2-5 and V is TRBV6-6; 7 positions agree with TRBD2. Germline V gives CDR1 MNHNY, CDR2 SVGAGI (reference sequence). V shed 5 bases, J shed 4 bases, and the junction held 13 bases outside the gene matches. The CDR3 runs 16 residues. The CDR3 loop reads CASSRPSSWGGETQYF. The CDR3 region has the DNA TGTGCCAGCAGTCGCCCTTCCTCTTGGGGGGGAGAGACCCAGTACTTC.

This clone was detected once. Here the CDR3 reads CASSFRSQEADTQYF. As DNA, the CDR3 is TGTGCCAGCAGCTTCCGGTCGCAGGAGGCAGATACGCAGTATTTT. The chain couples TRBV5-4 to TRBJ2-3; D may be TRBD2 (5 bases). The length of the CDR3 is 15 residues. Deletions cut 2 bases from V and 4 bases from J, with 14 bases between. The germline V gene encodes CDR1 SGHNT and CDR2 YYREEE (reference sequence). Based on the CDR3 plus reference TRBV5-4 and TRBJ2-3, the full variable domain is ETGVTQSPTHLIKTRGQQVTLRCSSQSGHNTVSWYQQALGQGPQFIFQYYREEENGRGNFPPRFSGLQFPNYSSELNVNALELDDSALYLCASSFRSQEADTQYFGPGTRLTVL.

V gene TRBV4-2 combines with J gene TRBJ2-1; TRBD2 aligns across 10 bases. There are 15 residues in the CDR3. After removal of 2 bases from V and 10 bases from J, the junction contained 8 bases not matched to a gene. Germline V CDR1 and CDR2: LGHNA, YNFKEQ. Written as DNA, the CDR3 is TGTGCCAGCAGCCAACTAGCGGGGGCCGGTAGGGAGCAGTTCTTC. The encoded protein is CASSQLAGAGREQFF.

The chain employs TRBV3-1 (or the pseudogene TRBV3-2) and TRBJ2-7, with 10 bases identical to TRBD1. CDR3 length: 17 residues. Trimming cost V 1 base and J 2 bases; bases outside gene matches: 8. Per germline, CDR1 LGHDT and CDR2 YNNKEL (reference sequence). This CDR3 reads CASSQAPPGQGTYEQYF. The DNA for the CDR3 is TGTGCCAGCAGCCAAGCACCACCGGGACAGGGGACCTACGAGCAGTACTTC.

The gene calls are TRBV10-2 and TRBJ2-1; 7 bases align to TRBD2. Unmatched junction bases numbered 1, after V lost 8 bases and J lost 0 bases. The germline V gene has CDR1 WSHSY and CDR2 SAAADI. The CDR3 loop spans 13 amino acids. For the CDR3, the DNA is TGCGCCAGCGAGCGGGGCTCCTACAATGAGCAGTTCTTC. Protein: CASERGSYNEQFF.

The chain employs TRBV28 and TRBJ1-3; D not resolved. V dropped 6 bases and J dropped 0 bases, with 12 bases sitting between them. This CDR3 comprises 15 residues. Germline CDR1 is MDHEN and CDR2 is SYDVKM. DNA for the CDR3: TGTGCCAGCAGGGGCGGGTCTACCTCTGGAAACACCATATATTTT. It yields the protein CASRGGSTSGNTIYF.

This clone was detected once. The chain links TRBV3-1 (or the pseudogene TRBV3-2) to TRBJ1-2; 10 positions match TRBD1. Trimming removed 7 bases from V and 6 bases from J; junction bases left unmatched: 14. From germline, CDR1 is LGHDT and CDR2 YNNKEL (reference sequence). CDR3 length: 16 residues. As DNA, the CDR3 is TGTGCCAGCAACAATAGGGGGACAGGGGAGTGGGATGGCTACACCTTC. Protein: CASNNRGTGEWDGYTF.

In DNA form, the CDR3 reads TGTGCCAGCCGCGGTAAGGGGGATGGGAACGAGCAGTACTTC. This encodes CASRGKGDGNEQYF. The chain is built from TRBV19 and TRBJ2-7, with D possibly matching TRBD1 (6 bases). CDR3 length: 14 residues. Germline loops: CDR1 LNHDA, CDR2 SQIVND (reference sequence). V was trimmed by 9 bases and J by 5 bases, leaving 20 bases between them.

This chain connects TRBV21-1 to TRBJ1-5; TRBD1, as called in the table, went unchecked against the DNA. TRBV21-1 is a pseudogene segment. The CDR3 has 16 amino acids. This CDR3 is CASSKWEVQGNQPQHF. DNA for the CDR3: TGTGCCAGCAGCAAGTGGGAAGTACAGGGGAATCAGCCCCAGCATTTT.

The J gene is TRBJ1-1, the V gene TRBV10-3, with a tentative D call TRBD1 (6 bases). In germline, CDR1 is ENHRY, CDR2 SYGVKD. CDR3 length equals 14 residues. V was pared by 2 bases and J by 4 bases, with 11 bases between. The CDR3 DNA follows: TGTGCCATCAGTGAGGGGAGGGGGACCACTGAAGCTTTCTTT. Its translation: CAISEGRGTTEAFF.

Written as DNA, the CDR3 is TGTGCCAGCATTCACCAGGGTACTGGCTACACCTTC. Its translation is CASIHQGTGYTF. The chain uses TRBV6-5 and TRBJ1-2; TRBD1 is a possible D gene (5 bases). This CDR3 region has 12 residues. Trimming cost V 7 bases and J 7 bases, with 13 bases left between them. Germline V gene data show CDR1 as MNHEY and CDR2 as SVGAGI.

This chain connects TRBV7-2 to TRBJ1-6; D is unclear. The CDR3 is 13 amino acids. The V end lost 1 base, the J end lost 9 bases, and 7 bases lay between the germline ends. Germline loops: CDR1 SGHTA, CDR2 FQGNSA. DNA of the CDR3: TGTGCCAGCAGCTTAGGGACTCTTTCACCCCTCCACTTT. This gives the protein CASSLGTLSPLHF. The full variable domain, completed using reference TRBV7-2 and TRBJ1-6, is GAGVSQSPSNKVTEKGKDVELRCDPISGHTALYWYRQSLGQGLEFLIYFQGNSAPDKSGLPSDRFSAERTGGSVSTLTIQRTQQEDSAVYLCASSLGTLSPLHFGNGTRLTVT.

The chain uses TRBV20-1 and TRBJ2-7; D is undetermined. V gave up 3 bases and J gave up 0 bases, with 6 bases separating them. Germline assignment: CDR1 DFQATT and CDR2 SNEGSKA (reference sequence). This CDR3 is 12 amino acids long. CDR3 loop: CSASPSSYEQYF. The CDR3 nucleotides read TGCAGTGCTAGTCCCAGCTCCTACGAGCAGTACTTC.

This clone was seen only a few times. This rearrangement joins TRBV2 to TRBJ1-6; D may be TRBD1 (5 bases). Germline CDR1 SNHLY, CDR2 FYNNEI. The CDR3 loop spans 13 amino acids. V was trimmed by 7 bases and J by 11 bases, leaving 15 bases between them. CDR3 residues: CASIVGRATPLHF. As DNA, the CDR3 is TGTGCCAGCATCGTCGGCAGGGCGACACCCCTCCACTTT.

CDR3 region: CASSLVASQETQYF. The CDR3 DNA reads as TGTGCCAGCAGCTTAGTGGCTTCTCAAGAGACCCAGTACTTC. The chain recombines TRBV7-8 with TRBJ2-5, with D unclear. Germline V gene data show CDR1 as SGHVS and CDR2 as FQNEAQ. Trimming took off 1 base at V and 2 bases at J, with 8 bases between the two ends. The CDR3 is made up of 14 amino acids. The full variable domain, rest sourced from reference TRBV7-8 and TRBJ2-5, is GAGVSQSPRYKVAKRGQDVALRCDPISGHVSLFWYQQALGQGPEFLTYFQNEAQLDKSGLPSDRFFAERPEGSVSTLKIQRTQQEDSAVYLCASSLVASQETQYFGPGTRLLVL.

V gene TRBV6-6 combines with J gene TRBJ1-3, with 7 bases fitting TRBD1. V gave up 5 bases and J gave up 4 bases; unmatched junction bases: 5. The CDR3 has 14 residues. CDR1 and CDR2 from the germline V gene are MNHNY and SVGAGI (reference sequence). This chain's CDR3 is CASSPDRVGNTIYF. DNA for the CDR3: TGTGCCAGCAGTCCCGACAGGGTCGGAAACACCATATATTTT.

The sample holds one count of this clone. The chain has TRBV4-1 and TRBJ2-2; TRBD1 is a possible D gene (6 bases). The V and J ends lost 4 bases and 0 bases respectively, with 15 bases between them. CDR3 length: 17 residues. Germline CDR1 MGHRA, CDR2 YSYEKL. The CDR3 nucleotides read TGCGCCAGCAGCCCGTCCGGGACACACGCGAACACCGGGGAGCTGTTTTTT. As protein: CASSPSGTHANTGELFF.

This chain connects TRBV7-2 to TRBJ2-7; D remains unclear. V lost 4 bases and J 4 bases, leaving 11 bases between the germline ends. There are 13 residues in the CDR3. The germline gives CDR1 SGHTA, CDR2 FQGNSA. The CDR3: CASSSRIGYEQYF. The CDR3 DNA sequence: TGTGCCAGCAGCTCGCGGATCGGTTACGAGCAGTACTTC.

This chain connects TRBV7-9 to TRBJ2-1, with D perhaps TRBD2 (6 bases). V lost 5 bases, J lost 0 bases, and 14 bases lay in between. From germline, CDR1 is SEHNR and CDR2 FQNEAQ (reference sequence). The CDR3 sequence is 16 residues long. CDR3 in amino acids: CASSPQGLSSYNEQFF. The CDR3 DNA reads TGTGCCAGCAGCCCCCAGGGACTGAGCTCCTACAATGAGCAGTTCTTC. The variable domain in full, completed from reference TRBV7-9 and TRBJ2-1, reads DTGVSQNPRHKITKRGQNVTFRCDPISEHNRLYWYRQTLGQGPEFLTYFQNEAQLEKSRLLSDRFSAERPKGSFSTLEIQRTEQGDSAMYLCASSPQGLSSYNEQFFGPGTRLTVL.